A single sample gave rise to the 2 T cell receptor beta chains below, sequenced in a study of long-term antiretroviral therapy in people with HIV. Runs used v3.0 of the immunoSEQ assay and were done at survey level. This table comes from immunoSEQ multiplex PCR, and its TCRdb copy is limited to in-frame clones, with some not included. The table includes some 20,000 clones, approximately 89% detected once. The source was unsorted PBMCs, collected 0.5 years after starting antiretroviral therapy. The receptor source for this set is a middle-aged man with HIV.

The genes are TRBV9 and TRBJ2-3, with D possibly matching TRBD2 (5 bases). The CDR3 length is 14 residues. Germline CDR1 SGDLS, CDR2 YYNGEE. The V and J ends lost 4 bases and 6 bases respectively, with 15 bases between them. The CDR3 reads CASSSRAARDTQYF. In nucleotides, the CDR3 is TGTGCCAGCAGCTCGAGGGCAGCGCGGGATACGCAGTATTTT.

The J gene is TRBJ2-7, the V gene TRBV28; D call uncertain. The CDR3 spans 12 residues. V was shortened by 7 bases and J by 4 bases, with 11 bases between the two germline ends. The germline CDR1 and CDR2 sequences are MDHEN and SYDVKM. The CDR3 DNA follows: TGTGCCAGCACCGGCCTCTCGTACGAGCAGTACTTC. This translates into CASTGLSYEQYF.